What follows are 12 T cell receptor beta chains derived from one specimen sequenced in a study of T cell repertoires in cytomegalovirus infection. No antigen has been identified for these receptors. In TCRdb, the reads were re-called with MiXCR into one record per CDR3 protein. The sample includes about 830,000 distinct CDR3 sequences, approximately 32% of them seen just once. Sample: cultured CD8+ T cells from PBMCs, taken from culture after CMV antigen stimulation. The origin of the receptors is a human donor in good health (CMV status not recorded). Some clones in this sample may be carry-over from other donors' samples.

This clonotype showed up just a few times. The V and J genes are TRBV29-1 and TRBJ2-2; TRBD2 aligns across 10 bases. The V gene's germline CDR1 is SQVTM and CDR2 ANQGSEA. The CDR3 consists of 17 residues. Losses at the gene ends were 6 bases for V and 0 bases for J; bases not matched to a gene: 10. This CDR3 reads CSVPRASGGSNTGELFF. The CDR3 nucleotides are TGCAGCGTCCCTCGAGCTAGCGGGGGCTCGAACACCGGGGAGCTGTTTTTT.

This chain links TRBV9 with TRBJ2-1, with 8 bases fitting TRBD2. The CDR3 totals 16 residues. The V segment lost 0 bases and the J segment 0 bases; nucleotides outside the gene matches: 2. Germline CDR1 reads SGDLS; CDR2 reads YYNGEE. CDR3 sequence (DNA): TGTGCCAGCAGCGTAGAAAGCGGGAGCTCCTACAATGAGCAGTTCTTC. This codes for CASSVESGSSYNEQFF.

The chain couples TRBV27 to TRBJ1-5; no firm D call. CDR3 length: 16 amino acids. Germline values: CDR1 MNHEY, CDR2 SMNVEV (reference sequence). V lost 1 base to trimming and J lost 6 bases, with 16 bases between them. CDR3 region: CASSLLAPRGSQPQHF. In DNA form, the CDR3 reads TGTGCCAGCAGTTTATTGGCCCCCCGAGGGAGTCAGCCCCAGCATTTT.

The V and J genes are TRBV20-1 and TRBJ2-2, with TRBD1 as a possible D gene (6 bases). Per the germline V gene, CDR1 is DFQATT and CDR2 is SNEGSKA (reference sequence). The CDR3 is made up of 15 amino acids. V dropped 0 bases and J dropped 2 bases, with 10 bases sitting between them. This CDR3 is CSARDRGLNTGELFF. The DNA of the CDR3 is TGCAGTGCTAGAGACAGGGGCTTAAACACCGGGGAGCTGTTTTTT.

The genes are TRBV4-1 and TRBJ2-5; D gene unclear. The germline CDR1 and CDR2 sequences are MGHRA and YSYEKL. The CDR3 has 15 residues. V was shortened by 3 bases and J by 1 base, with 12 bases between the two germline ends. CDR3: CASSHFGPAQETQYF. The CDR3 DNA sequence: TGCGCCAGCAGCCACTTTGGACCCGCCCAAGAGACCCAGTACTTC.

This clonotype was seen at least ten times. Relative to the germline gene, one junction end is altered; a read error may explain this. The CDR3 region has the DNA TGTGCCAGCAGCTTAGTCCAGGGAACTGATGAAAAACTGTTTTTT. Its translation is CASSLVQGTDEKLFF. The chain combines TRBV7-8 with TRBJ1-4; D might be TRBD1 (5 bases). Germline CDR1 is SGHVS and CDR2 is FQNEAQ. The CDR3 loop spans 15 amino acids.

The CDR3, as DNA: TGCGCCAGCAGCCAAGACCCGGGCAGGGAGAGTGGCTACACCTTC. Translating gives CASSQDPGRESGYTF. The rearrangement links TRBV4-3 to TRBJ1-2; a weak D match, TRBD1 (5 bases). The V gene's germline CDR1 is LGHNA and CDR2 YSLEER. The CDR3 sequence is 15 residues long. With 0 bases removed from V and 7 bases from J, the gap between germline ends came to 15 bases.

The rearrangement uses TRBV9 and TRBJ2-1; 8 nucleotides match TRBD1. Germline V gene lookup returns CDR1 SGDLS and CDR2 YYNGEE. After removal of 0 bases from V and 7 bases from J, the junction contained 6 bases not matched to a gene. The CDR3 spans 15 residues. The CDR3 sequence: CASSVGQGAINEQFF. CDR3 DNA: TGTGCCAGCAGCGTAGGGCAGGGGGCGATAAATGAGCAGTTCTTC.

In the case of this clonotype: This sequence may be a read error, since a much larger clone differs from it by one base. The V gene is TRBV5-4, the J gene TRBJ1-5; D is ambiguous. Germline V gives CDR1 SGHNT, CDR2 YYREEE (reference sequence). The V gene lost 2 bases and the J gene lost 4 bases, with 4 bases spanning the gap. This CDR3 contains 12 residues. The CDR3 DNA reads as TGTGCCAGCAGCTTTCAGAATCAGCCCCAGCATTTT. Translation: CASSFQNQPQHF.

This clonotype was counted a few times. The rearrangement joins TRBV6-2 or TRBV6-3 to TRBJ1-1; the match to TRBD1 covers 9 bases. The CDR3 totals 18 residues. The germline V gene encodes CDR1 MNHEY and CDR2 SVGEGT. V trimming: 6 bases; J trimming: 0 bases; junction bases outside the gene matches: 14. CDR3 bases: TGTGCCAGCAGCACCGCCGGGACAGGGACCCTCATGAACACTGAAGCTTTCTTT. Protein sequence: CASSTAGTGTLMNTEAFF.

The CDR3 loop is CASSSPDIFSYEQYV. Written as DNA, the CDR3 is TGTGCCAGCAGCTCTCCGGACATCTTCTCCTACGAGCAGTACGTC. The chain carries TRBV7-9 and TRBJ2-7, with D possibly being TRBD1 (5 bases). Germline values: CDR1 SEHNR, CDR2 FQNEAQ (reference sequence). This CDR3 is built from 15 residues. Trimming removed 4 bases at V and 0 bases at J, with 13 bases between.

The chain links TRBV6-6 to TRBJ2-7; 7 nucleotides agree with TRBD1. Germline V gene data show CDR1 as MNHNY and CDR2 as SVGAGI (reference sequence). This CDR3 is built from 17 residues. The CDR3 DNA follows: TGTGCCAACAGTCCCCGGACAGGATACAGCCCTGACTACGAGCAGTACGTC. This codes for CANSPRTGYSPDYEQYV.